What follows is one TCR beta chain and its context. Generated by immunoSEQ multiplex PCR, the TCRdb table keeps only in-frame clones and is missing some. The table lists around 80,000 clones, around 87% of them singletons. The CDR3 runs 13 residues. The germline V gene has CDR1 SGHTA and CDR2 FQGTGA. The V gene lost 2 bases and the J gene lost 3 bases, with 8 bases spanning the gap. This specimen belongs to a study of OX40 agonist ivuxolimab in advanced cancers. Background on the study: Patients with hepatocellular carcinoma, melanoma, renal cell or head and neck cancer made up the dose-escalation patients.

Prior autoimmune disease or systemic immunosuppression barred patients. This TCR came from an adult with an advanced solid tumor such as melanoma, head and neck, liver or kidney cancer. Sequencing was performed on CD4+ or CD8+ T cells sorted from blood, taken in a trial of the OX40 agonist ivuxolimab. This chain uses TRBV7-3 with TRBJ2-7; the D gene could be TRBD1 or TRBD2 (5 bases each). The CDR3 sequence is CASSLGGNYEQYF. The CDR3 coding sequence is TGTGCCAGCAGCTTAGGGGGAAACTACGAGCAGTACTTC.